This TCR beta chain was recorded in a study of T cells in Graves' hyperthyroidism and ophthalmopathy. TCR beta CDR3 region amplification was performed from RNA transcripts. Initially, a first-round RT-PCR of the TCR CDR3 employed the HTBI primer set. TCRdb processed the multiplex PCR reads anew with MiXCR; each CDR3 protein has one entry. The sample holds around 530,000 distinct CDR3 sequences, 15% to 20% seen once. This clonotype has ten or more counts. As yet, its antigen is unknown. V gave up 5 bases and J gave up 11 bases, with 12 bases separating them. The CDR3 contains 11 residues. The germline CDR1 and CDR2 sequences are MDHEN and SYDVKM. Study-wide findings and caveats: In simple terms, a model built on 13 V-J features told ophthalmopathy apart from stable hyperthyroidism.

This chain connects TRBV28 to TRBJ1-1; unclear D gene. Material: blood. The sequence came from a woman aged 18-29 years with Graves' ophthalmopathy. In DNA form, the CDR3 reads TGTGCCAGCAGTGATGAGCGTCGTGCTTTCTTT. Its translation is CASSDERRAFF. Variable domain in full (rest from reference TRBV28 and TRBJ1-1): DVKVTQSSRYLVKRTGEKVFLECVQDMDHENMFWYRQDPGLGLRLIYFSYDVKMKEKGDIPEGYSVSREKKERFSLILESASTNQTSMYLCASSDERRAFFGQGTRLTVV.